Listed below are T cell receptor beta chains from one sample, sequenced in a study of OX40 agonist ivuxolimab in advanced cancers. Profiled with immunoSEQ multiplex PCR; TCRdb holds only in-frame clones, not every one. The data show fewer than 80,000 clones, with about nine tenths seen just once and about 4% held by the top ten. This specimen consisted of CD4+ or CD8+ T cells sorted from blood, obtained in a trial of the OX40 agonist ivuxolimab. The receptors derive from an adult with an advanced solid tumor such as melanoma, head and neck, liver or kidney cancer. The CDR3 runs from the conserved cysteine through the conserved F or W. The D gene is left open where the match is weak. Not every row has a clone size; where given, it reads once, few, many or a size class.

d_call: -
clone_size: -
j_call: TRBJ2-5
v_call: TRBV4-1
cdr3_nt: TGCGCCAGCAGCCAGACCCGGGACTCCTATCAAGAGACCCAGTACTTC
cdr3_aa: CASSQTRDSYQETQYF

d_call: TRBD1
clone_size: -
j_call: TRBJ2-2
v_call: TRBV19
cdr3_nt: TGTGCCAGTAGTACAAGGACAGGCGGGGAGCTGTTTTTT
cdr3_aa: CASSTRTGGELFF

d_call: -
clone_size: -
j_call: TRBJ2-7
v_call: TRBV7-9
cdr3_nt: TGTGCCAGCAGCTTATCTTCTAGCTCCTACGAGCAGTACTTC
cdr3_aa: CASSLSSSSYEQYF

d_call: -
clone_size: once
j_call: TRBJ1-1
v_call: TRBV7-8
cdr3_nt: TGTGCCAGCAGCCAAACCAACACTGAAGCTTTCTTT
cdr3_aa: CASSQTNTEAFF

d_call: -
clone_size: -
j_call: TRBJ1-2
v_call: TRBV27
cdr3_nt: TGTGCCAGCAGCCAGAATATTAACTATGGCTACACCTTC
cdr3_aa: CASSQNINYGYTF

d_call: -
clone_size: -
j_call: TRBJ2-2
v_call: TRBV7-8
cdr3_nt: TGTGCCAGCAGCCCACGATTGTACGGTCAGGGCGGTCCGAACACCGGGGAGCTGTTTTTT
cdr3_aa: CASSPRLYGQGGPNTGELFF

d_call: TRBD2
clone_size: -
j_call: TRBJ2-5
v_call: TRBV27
cdr3_nt: TGTGCCAGTAGAGGACTAGCGGCCGGGGAGACCCAGTACTTC
cdr3_aa: CASRGLAAGETQYF

d_call: TRBD2
clone_size: -
j_call: TRBJ2-5
v_call: TRBV29-1
cdr3_nt: TGCAGCGCCGCGGGGGGGCACGAGACCCAGTACTTC
cdr3_aa: CSAAGGHETQYF

d_call: TRBD1
clone_size: -
j_call: TRBJ1-1
v_call: TRBV6-5
cdr3_nt: TGTGCCAGCAGTTACTCGAACAGGGGGGACACTGAAGCTTTCTTT
cdr3_aa: CASSYSNRGDTEAFF

d_call: -
clone_size: once
j_call: TRBJ2-7
v_call: TRBV5-4
cdr3_nt: TGTGCCAGCAGCTCGGACAGTTACGAGCAGTACTTC
cdr3_aa: CASSSDSYEQYF

d_call: -
clone_size: -
j_call: TRBJ2-3
v_call: TRBV9
cdr3_nt: TGTGCCAGCAGCCTCCTCGGAGATACGCAGTATTTT
cdr3_aa: CASSLLGDTQYF

d_call: -
clone_size: -
j_call: TRBJ2-5
v_call: TRBV5-1
cdr3_nt: TGCGCCAGCAGCTTAGCTGAGACCCAGTACTTC
cdr3_aa: CASSLAETQYF

d_call: -
clone_size: -
j_call: TRBJ1-2
v_call: TRBV25-1
cdr3_nt: TGTGCCAGCAGTGAATCGGGCAGGGGACGGGGCTACACCTTC
cdr3_aa: CASSESGRGRGYTF

d_call: -
clone_size: -
j_call: TRBJ1-1
v_call: TRBV6-4
cdr3_nt: TGTGCCAGCAGTAACAGGGTTGGAACTGAAGCTTTCTTT
cdr3_aa: CASSNRVGTEAFF

d_call: -
clone_size: -
j_call: TRBJ1-1
v_call: TRBV18
cdr3_nt: TGTGCCAGCTCCCCGACAAGGGAGAACACTGAAGCTTTCTTT
cdr3_aa: CASSPTRENTEAFF

d_call: -
clone_size: -
j_call: TRBJ1-2
v_call: TRBV29-1
cdr3_nt: TGCAGCGTTGAACAGGCGGACGGGTATGGCTACACCTTC
cdr3_aa: CSVEQADGYGYTF

d_call: -
clone_size: -
j_call: TRBJ1-1
v_call: TRBV14
cdr3_nt: TGTGCCAGCAGCCAACTACCCTCGGGGGGCCACACTGAAGCTTTCTTT
cdr3_aa: CASSQLPSGGHTEAFF

d_call: -
clone_size: -
j_call: TRBJ1-4
v_call: TRBV18
cdr3_nt: TGTGCCAGCTCACCACCAGGGAGGGAGAATGAAAAACTGTTTTTT
cdr3_aa: CASSPPGRENEKLFF

d_call: TRBD1
clone_size: -
j_call: TRBJ2-7
v_call: TRBV4-2
cdr3_nt: TGTGCCAGCAGCCAAGGGGTAAAGGACAGGGCTTACGAGCAGTACTTC
cdr3_aa: CASSQGVKDRAYEQYF

d_call: -
clone_size: -
j_call: TRBJ2-2
v_call: TRBV9
cdr3_nt: TGTGCCAGCAGTCTCCAGTTAGACACCGGGGAGCTGTTTTTT
cdr3_aa: CASSLQLDTGELFF